The 14 T cell receptor beta chains listed next were all sequenced from one sample in a study of T cell responses to AZD1222 COVID-19 vaccine (dated by TCRdb to about 2021). This sample's time point label indicates: baseline before first vaccination. The protocol used for the library was the immunoSEQ multiplex PCR assay. The immuneACCESS repertoire file appears here via TCRdb, limited to in-frame rearrangements. These files lack a portion of the clones; in checked studies, under half of the deficit traces to unresolved V genes, and the cause of the others is not known. For this sample there are 140,000 to 150,000 clones; 80% to 95% appear just once. Of the sample, roughly 1.8% falls within the top ten clones. This specimen was peripheral blood, taken on day 0 of AZD1222 vaccination. These receptors all come from an adult in good health.

The chain couples TRBV28 to TRBJ1-5; 7 nucleotides line up with TRBD1. Losses at the gene ends were 6 bases for V and 0 bases for J; bases not matched to a gene: 11. The CDR3 extends over 17 amino acids. Germline V CDR1 and CDR2: MDHEN, SYDVKM. CDR3 DNA sequence: TGTGCCAGCAGCCTACGACAGGGCCGAGATAGCAATCAGCCCCAGCATTTT. This translates into CASSLRQGRDSNQPQHF.

The chain uses TRBV5-6 and TRBJ1-2, with D perhaps matching TRBD1 (6 bases). CDR1 is SGHDT, CDR2 YYEEEE, per germline. The CDR3 consists of 15 residues. V shed 1 base and J shed 3 bases, with 13 bases lying between them. CDR3 sequence (DNA): TGTGCCAGCAGCTTGAATGGGGGGCATTACTATGGCTACACCTTC. Translating gives CASSLNGGHYYGYTF.

The chain employs TRBV5-1 and TRBJ1-1; unclear D gene. From germline, CDR1 is SGHRS and CDR2 YFSETQ. The CDR3 contains 15 residues. V gave up 3 bases and J gave up 1 base, with 13 bases separating them. The CDR3: CASSSDGRGNTEAFF. The DNA for the CDR3 is TGCGCCAGCAGCTCGGACGGCCGAGGGAACACTGAAGCTTTCTTT.

The V call is TRBV19, the J call TRBJ1-1; 7 nucleotides line up with TRBD1. After removal of 8 bases from V and 6 bases from J, the junction contained 18 bases not matched to a gene. This CDR3 has 16 residues. Germline CDR1 and CDR2: LNHDA and SQIVND (reference sequence). The CDR3 is CASASNKRGRWAEAFF. The CDR3 DNA follows: TGTGCCAGTGCTTCAAATAAAAGGGGGCGTTGGGCTGAAGCTTTCTTT.

This chain links TRBV14 with TRBJ1-2; D unclear. Germline-derived CDR1 and CDR2 are SGHDN and FVKESK. This CDR3 comprises 16 residues. Trimming shortened V by 1 base and J by 5 bases, and 17 bases separated the two germline ends. CDR3 residues: CASSQGLDRAIYGYTF. CDR3 in DNA: TGTGCCAGCAGCCAAGGACTGGACCGGGCTATATATGGCTACACCTTC.

This chain uses TRBV11-2 with TRBJ2-1; D unresolved. Germline CDR1 SGHAT, CDR2 FQNNGV. CDR3 length: 11 residues. The V end was cut by 4 bases, the J end by 6 bases, with 4 bases between. The CDR3 nucleotides are TGTGCCAGCAGCTACTCCAATGAGCAGTTCTTC. This encodes CASSYSNEQFF.

The chain joins TRBV12-1 to TRBJ2-1; TRBD1 is the table's D call and was not checked against the DNA. TRBV12-1 is labeled a pseudogene. This CDR3 comprises 16 residues. The CDR3 sequence is CASSFRGGRGLNEQFF. The CDR3 DNA reads as TGTGCCAGCAGCTTTAGGGGCGGCAGGGGGCTAAATGAGCAGTTCTTC.

This sequence joins TRBV3-1 (or the pseudogene TRBV3-2) and TRBJ2-5; D is unclear. CDR3 length equals 15 residues. V was shortened by 3 bases and J by 4 bases, with 15 bases between the two germline ends. Looked up from germline, CDR1 is LGHDT and CDR2 is YNNKEL (reference sequence). The CDR3 reads CASSQTLSWGETQYF. The CDR3 bases are TGTGCCAGCAGCCAGACCCTCAGCTGGGGAGAGACCCAGTACTTC.

This sequence joins TRBV6-1 and TRBJ2-1; possibly TRBD2 for D (6 bases). The CDR3 extends over 13 amino acids. Germline-derived CDR1 and CDR2 are MNHNS and SASEGT. The V gene lost 0 bases and the J gene lost 12 bases, with 12 bases spanning the gap. Here the CDR3 reads CASSEAGEAGQFF. Written as DNA, the CDR3 is TGTGCCAGCAGTGAAGCGGGGGAGGCGGGGCAGTTCTTC.

The chain employs TRBV6-5 and TRBJ1-5; D is undetermined. Trimming removed 6 bases from V and 9 bases from J, with 12 bases in between. CDR3 length: 12 amino acids. Germline V gives CDR1 MNHEY, CDR2 SVGAGI. The DNA for the CDR3 is TGTGCCAGCAGGGATCAGCCCACGCCCCAGCATTTT. This sequence encodes CASRDQPTPQHF.

This rearrangement joins TRBV21-1 to TRBJ2-7; the table assigns TRBD1, which was not confirmed against the DNA. TRBV21-1 is noted as a pseudogene. The CDR3 runs to 15 residues. CDR3 in DNA: TGTGCCAGCAGCAAAGGGACAGCCCCCTCCTACGAGCAGTACTTC. Its translation: CASSKGTAPSYEQYF.

V usage is TRBV27 and J usage is TRBJ2-2; 9 bases agree with TRBD1. Per germline, CDR1 MNHEY and CDR2 SMNVEV (reference sequence). V lost 7 bases, J lost 4 bases, and 10 bases stayed unmatched. The CDR3 consists of 16 residues. The CDR3 sequence is CASTQVGTGTTGELFF. DNA for the CDR3: TGTGCCAGCACCCAAGTGGGGACAGGGACCACCGGGGAGCTGTTTTTT.

The chain employs TRBV4-1 and TRBJ1-3, with D perhaps TRBD1 (6 bases). V lost 6 bases, J lost 0 bases, and 9 bases lay in between. Germline-derived CDR1 and CDR2 are MGHRA and YSYEKL. CDR3 size: 14 residues. CDR3 region: CASSRQVSGNTIYF. CDR3 nucleotides: TGCGCCAGCAGTCGACAGGTCTCTGGAAACACCATATATTTT.

The rearrangement links TRBV6-4 to TRBJ2-3; D assignment may be TRBD1 or TRBD2 (5 bases each). The CDR3 is 15 amino acids. Trimming left V 5 bases short and J 2 bases short, with 14 bases between. Germline V CDR1 and CDR2: MRHNA, SNTAGT. The CDR3 sequence: CASSPGTGDTDTQYF. Written as DNA, the CDR3 is TGTGCCAGCAGTCCCGGGACGGGCGACACAGATACGCAGTATTTT.